Described below is a single T cell receptor beta chain sequence and its context. Its antigen remains unidentified. Under the authors' procedure: ImmunoSEQ sequences covered only the junction and lacked quality scores; filtering therefore differed. Clones were read by immunoSEQ multiplex PCR, and TCRdb kept only the in-frame ones, dropping some. The D gene and trimming were derived from the DNA, and the V and J assignments and clone size from that table. The top ten hold roughly 0.4% of the sample, which has over 1.5 million clones, 95% to 99% seen once. This sample was taken from a study of shared clonotypes between healthy human individuals. Study results and limitations: Sorted-subset sequencing was shown by rarefaction to be incomplete despite large depth.

Sample: naive CD4+ T cells sorted from blood. Described subset: CD45RA+ positively selected. The origin of this receptor is a man aged 25 to 40 in good health.

For the CDR3, the DNA is TGTGCCAGCAGCCAAGATCAGGGGACAGGGAACTACGAGCAGTACTTC. It specifies CASSQDQGTGNYEQYF. This sequence joins TRBV4-2 and TRBJ2-7; 9 bases map to TRBD1. The CDR3 covers 16 residues. Trimming took 0 bases from V and 3 from J; bases not matched to a gene: 6. Germline V gene lookup returns CDR1 LGHNA and CDR2 YNFKEQ.